This T cell receptor (beta chain) is drawn from a study of identical twins. The study's findings and limits: Less excess twin sharing appeared in beta out-of-frame sequences. When twins shared out-of-frame alpha sequences, those sequences had excess low generation probability. Models underpredicted monozygotic twin sharing of out-of-frame TCR alpha. Cord blood's abundant beta clonotypes had fewer insertions, unlike memory repertoires.

TCRdb passed the 5' RACE reads through MiXCR, listing each CDR3 protein once. The sample shows around 490,000 distinct CDR3 sequences, about a fifth of them seen only once. In this sample, this clonotype turned up a few times. Its antigen is currently unknown. The CDR3 is made up of 15 amino acids. Trimming took 3 bases from V and 4 from J, leaving 13 bases between them. CDR1 SNHLY and CDR2 FYNNEI come from the germline V gene. These data are also associated with another study on yellow fever vaccine responses in identical twins.

The receptor was isolated from a woman between 18 and 29 years old in good health. The chain carries TRBV2 and TRBJ2-1; possible D gene TRBD1, 5 bases. Sample: CD4+ T cells sorted from blood. The CDR3 sequence is CASSDRAVGYNEQFF. DNA for the CDR3: TGTGCCAGCAGTGACAGGGCTGTGGGATACAATGAGCAGTTCTTC.